The present TCR beta chain was sequenced within a study of T cell responses to AZD1222 COVID-19 vaccine. Regarding the study as a whole: Spike was spanned by vaccine-associated CD4 TCRs, with dominance at 160-218 and 743-854. Spike-specific TCR breadth and depth both grew after two AZD1222 doses.

Per the germline V gene, CDR1 is LGHNA and CDR2 is YNFKEQ. The germline V and J ends were trimmed by 5 bases and 0 bases, with 11 bases remaining between them. CDR3 size: 15 residues. Comments on this clone: The antigen is not known.

Here immunoSEQ multiplex PCR was the method, and the copy in TCRdb shows in-frame clones only, minus some. The sample carries 80,000 to 95,000 clones, over 85% recorded once. The receptor's source is an adult in good health. The sample was peripheral blood, taken on day 0 of MenACWY control vaccination. The V call is TRBV4-2, the J call TRBJ1-3; D unclear. The CDR3 sequence: CASSFPGDSGNTIYF. CDR3 coding DNA: TGTGCCAGCAGCTTCCCCGGGGACTCTGGAAACACCATATATTTT.